This T cell receptor (beta chain) emerged from a study of shared clonotypes between healthy human individuals. Whole-study context: Those who served as donors were a couple of women and a few men between the ages of 18 and 49. CD4 naive and memory got three plates each, CD8 naive two, CD8 memory one. Overall study results and limits: The study found about 4.6% of naive CD4 clonotypes shared across four donors.

About this clone itself: Antigen: not known.

About 30,000 T cell genomes, or about 200 ng DNA, went into the sorted-subset replicate PCRs. The repertoire was sequenced with immunoSEQ multiplex PCR; TCRdb's copy has only in-frame clones and lacks some. Here the sample spans 2 million to 2.5 million clones, over 90% being singletons. Trimming at V came to 6 bases and at J to 2 bases, leaving 6 bases not matched to a gene. The germline V gene has CDR1 SQVTM and CDR2 ANQGSEA. This CDR3 has 14 residues. The chain links TRBV29-1 to TRBJ1-4, with TRBD1 matching over 7 bases. The TCR was taken from a man aged 18 to 30 in good health. Some clones in this sample may be carry-over from other donors' samples. The sequenced material came from naive CD4+ T cells from PBMCs. As to subset: CD45RA+ positively selected. CDR3 sequence reads: CSVTGAVTNEKLFF. CDR3 DNA sequence: TGCAGCGTCACAGGGGCGGTGACTAATGAAAAACTGTTTTTT. The full variable domain, with the rest looked up from reference TRBV29-1 and TRBJ1-4, is SAVISQKPSRDICQRGTSLTIQCQVDSQVTMMFWYRQQPGQSLTLIATANQGSEATYESGFVIDKFPISRPNLTFSTLTVSNMSPEDSSIYLCSVTGAVTNEKLFFGSGTQLSVL.